A selection of T cell receptor beta chains follows, all from one sample in a study of a mutant IDH1 vaccine in newly diagnosed glioma. No antigens are known for them. TCRdb's copy holds only in-frame clones and misses some; the assay was immunoSEQ multiplex PCR. The sample has some 33,000 clones, around four fifths seen once. The specimen comprised PBMCs, sampled from a glioma patient whose treatment included an IDH1 peptide vaccine. The receptors were sampled from a middle-aged woman with glioma. CDR3s include the opening cysteine and the closing phenylalanine or tryptophan. The D gene is left open where the match is weak. Rows may omit the clone size; those that give it use once, few, many or a size class.

d_gene	abundance	j_gene	len	v_gene	CDR3aa	CDR3nt
-	-	TRBJ1-1	18	TRBV27	CASSLLGGYAGVNTEAFF	TGTGCCAGCAGTTTATTAGGCGGGTATGCTGGAGTGAACACTGAAGCTTTCTTT
-	-	TRBJ2-5	13	TRBV2	CASSETRRETQYF	TGTGCCAGCAGTGAAACTAGGAGGGAGACCCAGTACTTC
-	-	TRBJ1-4	14	TRBV4-1	CASSPKLIREKLFF	TGCGCCAGCAGCCCTAAATTAATACGTGAAAAACTGTTTTTT
TRBD2	-	TRBJ2-1	20	TRBV6-1	CASSEAGLAGGRLDYNEQFF	TGTGCCAGCAGTGAAGCGGGGCTAGCGGGGGGGCGGCTAGACTACAATGAGCAGTTCTTC
TRBD1	-	TRBJ2-5	15	TRBV9	CASSVDEGQQETQYF	TGTGCCAGCAGCGTAGATGAGGGACAGCAAGAGACCCAGTACTTC
-	-	TRBJ2-1	14	TRBV29-1	CSVEASSSYNEQFF	TGCAGCGTTGAGGCGTCTAGCTCCTACAATGAGCAGTTCTTC
-	-	TRBJ1-6	14	TRBV6-5	CASSYSERNSPLHF	TGTGCCAGCAGTTACTCCGAAAGGAATTCACCCCTCCACTTT
-	-	TRBJ1-2	13	TRBV4-3	CASSQDLTEGYTF	TGCGCCAGCAGCCAAGATTTGACAGAGGGCTACACCTTC
-	few	TRBJ1-1	13	TRBV14	CASRGTSKTEAFF	TGTGCCAGCAGGGGCACGAGTAAGACTGAAGCTTTCTTT
-	once	TRBJ2-1	15	TRBV5-1	CASSLGTASYNEQFF	TGCGCCAGCAGCTTGGGGACCGCCTCCTACAATGAGCAGTTCTTC
-	-	TRBJ2-7	13	TRBV21-1	CASSKGDSYEQYF	TGTGCCAGCAGCAAAGGAGACAGCTACGAGCAGTACTTC
-	-	TRBJ2-7	12	TRBV9	CASSRTTYEQYF	TGTGCCAGCAGCCGGACTACCTACGAGCAGTACTTC
-	-	TRBJ1-6	15	TRBV7-9	CASSLGRQGTSPLHF	TGTGCCAGCAGCTTAGGCAGGCAGGGGACTTCACCCCTCCACTTT
-	few	TRBJ1-5	12	TRBV5-6	CASSLGARPQHF	TGTGCCAGCAGCTTGGGAGCTAGGCCCCAGCATTTT
-	-	TRBJ2-7	15	TRBV4-1	CASSQQGSTSSKQYF	TGCGCCAGCAGCCAACAGGGGTCAACCTCCTCTAAGCAGTACTTC
-	-	TRBJ1-3	15	TRBV6-5	CASSYSEGSGNTIYF	TGTGCCAGCAGTTATAGTGAGGGCTCTGGAAACACCATATATTTT
TRBD1	once	TRBJ2-7	15	TRBV5-1	CASSGSGTGFYEQYF	TGCGCCAGCAGCGGATCCGGGACAGGGTTTTACGAGCAGTACTTC
-	-	TRBJ1-1	11	TRBV30	CAWSARDTTVF	TGTGCCTGGAGTGCCCGGGACACCACTGTCTTT
TRBD2	-	TRBJ2-5	17	TRBV6-1	CASSEGLAGGPGETQYF	TGTGCCAGCAGTGAAGGGCTAGCGGGGGGCCCAGGGGAGACCCAGTACTTC
-	-	TRBJ2-5	14	TRBV18	CASSPPDPYETQYF	TGTGCCAGCTCACCACCTGACCCGTATGAGACCCAGTACTTC
TRBD1	once	TRBJ1-5	15	TRBV6-5	CASSLGTGVSQPQHF	TGTGCCAGCAGTTTAGGAACAGGGGTTAGCCAGCCCCAGCATTTT
-	-	TRBJ2-7	15	TRBV4-2	CASSQDGVSSYEQYF	TGTGCCAGCAGCCAAGATGGGGTTAGCTCCTACGAGCAGTACTTC
-	-	TRBJ1-1	15	TRBV5-4	CASRPQTIQGTEAFF	TGTGCCAGCAGACCCCAGACAATCCAGGGGACTGAAGCTTTCTTT
-	-	TRBJ2-7	15	TRBV6-1	CASSEDVGASYEQYF	TGTGCCAGCAGTGAAGATGTGGGGGCCTCCTACGAGCAGTACTTC
TRBD1	few	TRBJ1-1	12	TRBV5-4	CASSLDRGLAFF	TGTGCCAGCAGTTTGGACAGGGGGCTGGCTTTCTTT
-	-	TRBJ2-7	13	TRBV6-5	CASSYWGPGEQYF	TGTGCCAGCAGTTACTGGGGCCCCGGCGAGCAGTACTTC
TRBD2	once	TRBJ2-1	16	TRBV6-1	CASSGAGGISYNEQFF	TGTGCCAGCAGTGGAGCGGGGGGGATTTCCTACAATGAGCAGTTCTTC
TRBD1	-	TRBJ1-2	14	TRBV15	CATSRGQGYYGYTF	TGTGCCACCAGCCGCGGACAGGGGTACTATGGCTACACCTTC
-	-	TRBJ1-4	13	TRBV7-9	CAVGERRAEKLFF	TGTGCCGTAGGTGAGAGGCGGGCTGAAAAACTGTTTTTT
-	-	TRBJ2-7	15	TRBV4-3	CASSEGSSPSYEQYF	TGCGCCAGCAGCGAGGGTTCGTCCCCCTCTTACGAGCAGTACTTC
TRBD1	-	TRBJ1-5	18	TRBV7-8	CASSLAAGQGGSNQPQHF	TGTGCCAGCAGCTTAGCGGCGGGACAGGGCGGGAGCAATCAGCCCCAGCATTTT
-	-	TRBJ2-5	16	TRBV5-4	CASSRSTRRTGETQYF	TGTGCCAGCAGCCGCTCGACGAGACGGACGGGAGAGACCCAGTACTTC
-	once	TRBJ1-2	16	TRBV7-2	CASSSLGEGPNYGYTF	TGTGCCAGCAGCAGCCTGGGGGAGGGGCCTAACTATGGCTACACCTTC
-	-	TRBJ1-2	14	TRBV30	CAWTPGLGNYGYTF	TGTGCCTGGACCCCTGGGTTGGGGAACTATGGCTACACCTTC
-	-	TRBJ1-1	11	TRBV29-1	CSVEGRAEAFF	TGCAGCGTTGAAGGCAGGGCTGAAGCTTTCTTT
-	-	TRBJ1-1	16	TRBV19	CASSIALGGRNTEAFF	TGTGCCAGTAGTATAGCCCTCGGGGGCAGGAACACTGAAGCTTTCTTT
TRBD1	few	TRBJ1-2	14	TRBV30	CAWSATGGFYGYTF	TGTGCCTGGAGTGCTACAGGGGGCTTCTATGGCTACACCTTC
TRBD1	-	TRBJ1-1	15	TRBV25-1	CASRSLQGAGPEAFF	TGTGCCAGCAGATCCCTACAGGGGGCAGGACCTGAAGCTTTCTTT
TRBD2	-	TRBJ2-7	15	TRBV6-5	CASRDTSGLAYEQYF	TGTGCCAGCCGAGATACTAGCGGGCTTGCCTACGAGCAGTACTTC
-	-	TRBJ2-5	13	TRBV7-9	CASSPTSSETQYF	TGTGCCAGCAGCCCTACTTCCTCAGAGACCCAGTACTTC
TRBD1	-	TRBJ1-2	13	TRBV2	CASRNTGVKGYTF	TGTGCCAGCAGGAACACAGGGGTCAAGGGCTACACCTTC
TRBD1	-	TRBJ1-1	15	TRBV7-9	CASSELRGPNTEAFF	TGTGCCAGCAGCGAACTCAGGGGGCCGAACACTGAAGCTTTCTTT
-	-	TRBJ2-1	15	TRBV14	CASSPRQLGPNEQFF	TGTGCCAGCAGCCCCCGACAGTTGGGTCCGAATGAGCAGTTCTTC
-	-	TRBJ2-1	11	TRBV2	CASSPGEAQFF	TGTGCCAGCAGTCCCGGGGAGGCGCAGTTCTTC
-	-	TRBJ1-6	15	TRBV30	CAWSAGRTYNSPLHF	TGTGCCTGGAGTGCTGGGAGGACCTATAATTCACCCCTCCACTTT
-	-	TRBJ2-5	16	TRBV6-5	CASSYVFTRSQETQYF	TGTGCCAGCAGTTATGTGTTCACAAGGAGCCAAGAGACCCAGTACTTC
-	-	TRBJ1-1	14	TRBV5-1	CASSPEPVRFEAFF	TGCGCCAGCAGCCCAGAGCCGGTCAGGTTTGAAGCTTTCTTT
-	once	TRBJ2-6	17	TRBV5-4	CASIPGGPGSGANVLTF	TGTGCCAGCATACCAGGGGGGCCTGGATCTGGGGCCAACGTCCTGACTTTC
TRBD1	few	TRBJ1-4	15	TRBV9	CASSETGGASEKLFF	TGTGCCAGCAGCGAGACAGGGGGCGCTTCGGAAAAACTGTTTTTT
-	-	TRBJ2-1	15	TRBV29-1	CSVEPGGLMRNEQFF	TGCAGCGTTGAACCGGGGGGCCTAATGAGGAATGAGCAGTTCTTC
-	-	TRBJ1-1	14	TRBV10-3	CAISESMGAAEAFF	TGTGCCATCAGTGAGTCGATGGGGGCTGCTGAAGCTTTCTTT